One sample yielded the 29 T cell receptor beta chains listed below, sequenced in a study of blood T cell repertoires in COVID-19. The assay was immunoSEQ multiplex PCR, and TCRdb's table has in-frame clones only and misses some. The top ten hold less than 4.5% of the sample, which has 140,000 or so clones, roughly 77% seen once. The sequenced sample was peripheral blood. The receptors shown here come from a man aged 60 to 69 with acute or convalescent COVID-19.

The V gene is TRBV19, the J gene TRBJ2-5; 7 bases fit TRBD1. Germline CDR1 reads LNHDA; CDR2 reads SQIVND (reference sequence). The CDR3 sequence is 14 residues long. Germline trimming cut 6 bases from V and 3 bases from J; bases unmatched to any gene: 7. The CDR3 sequence is CASRTGLDKETQYF. In nucleotides, the CDR3 is TGTGCCAGTAGGACAGGGCTGGACAAAGAGACCCAGTACTTC.

The J gene is TRBJ2-7, the V gene TRBV28; D is possibly TRBD1 (5 bases). CDR3 length: 15 amino acids. V lost 6 bases to trimming and J lost 0 bases, with 15 bases between them. The germline gives CDR1 MDHEN, CDR2 SYDVKM. As DNA, the CDR3 is TGTGCCAGCAGACCAGGGTTTGGAAGCTCCTACGAGCAGTACTTC. It translates to CASRPGFGSSYEQYF.

The V gene is TRBV21-1, the J gene TRBJ2-5; TRBD1 is the table's D call and was not checked against the DNA. TRBV21-1 is shown as a pseudogene. The CDR3 is 19 residues long. The CDR3 here is CASSNHRQGGIRGQETQYF. CDR3 nucleotide sequence: TGTGCCAGCAGCAACCACCGACAGGGTGGGATTCGAGGTCAAGAGACCCAGTACTTC.

In this sample, this clone turned up many times. The rearrangement joins TRBV5-1 to TRBJ1-1, with a weak D call TRBD1 (5 bases). The V and J ends lost 4 bases and 0 bases respectively, with 10 bases between them. The germline CDR1 and CDR2 sequences are SGHRS and YFSETQ. There are 14 residues in the CDR3. The CDR3 loop reads CASSRTGLNTEAFF. The CDR3 nucleotides are TGCGCCAGCAGCAGAACAGGACTGAACACTGAAGCTTTCTTT.

The V call is TRBV27, the J call TRBJ2-2, with TRBD2 matching 7 bases. V gave up 7 bases and J gave up 4 bases; unmatched junction bases: 9. Germline V lookup: CDR1 MNHEY, CDR2 SMNVEV (reference sequence). The CDR3 runs 15 residues. CDR3 in DNA: TGTGCCAGCAACCTAGGCGGGAGACGCACCGGGGAGCTGTTTTTT. Translating gives CASNLGGRRTGELFF.

The CDR3 nucleotides are TGTGCCAGCAGTCCCCGGAGGGGGCATGGCAATGAGCAGTTCTTC. As protein: CASSPRRGHGNEQFF. The chain uses TRBV27 and TRBJ2-1; a possible D gene is TRBD1 (7 bases). The CDR3 contains 15 residues. Germline V gives CDR1 MNHEY, CDR2 SMNVEV (reference sequence). V lost 5 bases to trimming and J lost 6 bases, with 17 bases between them.

The chain uses TRBV4-2 and TRBJ2-7; 12 nucleotides line up with TRBD2. This CDR3 is 16 amino acids long. CDR1 and CDR2 (germline): LGHNA, YNFKEQ. V trimming: 0 bases; J trimming: 5 bases; junction bases outside the gene matches: 5. CDR3 protein: CASSQELTSGSHEQYF. In DNA form, the CDR3 reads TGTGCCAGCAGCCAAGAACTGACTAGCGGGAGTCACGAGCAGTACTTC.

In its sample, this clone was seen once. The chain has TRBV27 and TRBJ2-7; TRBD1 matches at 9 bases. Per the germline V gene, CDR1 is MNHEY and CDR2 is SMNVEV (reference sequence). This CDR3 spans 16 amino acids. The J segment lost 4 bases and the V segment lost 4 bases, leaving 11 bases of the junction unmatched. The CDR3 DNA reads as TGTGCCAGCAGTTCACGACAGGGGGGTTTTGGTTACGAGCAGTACTTC. This translates into CASSSRQGGFGYEQYF.

This rearrangement joins TRBV3-1 (or the pseudogene TRBV3-2) to TRBJ2-2; D gene uncertain. The germline gives CDR1 LGHDT, CDR2 YNNKEL (reference sequence). The CDR3 consists of 13 residues. The V end was cut by 4 bases, the J end by 5 bases, with 8 bases between. The CDR3 region has the DNA TGTGCCAGCAGCCTAAGCGTGACCGGGGAGCTGTTTTTT. Translating gives CASSLSVTGELFF.

This chain uses TRBV2 with TRBJ2-7; maybe TRBD1 (6 bases). Deletions cut 7 bases from V and 0 bases from J, with 13 bases between. The germline V gene encodes CDR1 SNHLY and CDR2 FYNNEI. This CDR3 is built from 14 residues. CDR3 sequence (DNA): TGTGCCAGCAAGCCGCAGGGGAACTCCTACGAGCAGTACTTC. Translation gives CASKPQGNSYEQYF.

The chain employs TRBV7-3 and TRBJ2-5, with TRBD1 as a possible D gene (5 bases). This CDR3 is built from 16 residues. Per germline, CDR1 SGHTA and CDR2 FQGTGA. V lost 2 bases and J 4 bases, leaving 17 bases between the germline ends. In DNA, the CDR3 is TGTGCCAGCAGCTTACCACTTAATCAGGGTGGAGAGACCCAGTACTTC. Translation: CASSLPLNQGGETQYF.

Written as DNA, the CDR3 is TGTGCCAGCAGCTTACGGGGGGAACTTAATTCACCCCTCCACTTT. Its protein is CASSLRGELNSPLHF. The J gene is TRBJ1-6, the V gene TRBV7-9; weak D call: TRBD1 (5 bases). This CDR3 has 15 residues. CDR1 is SEHNR, CDR2 FQNEAQ, per germline (reference sequence). V lost 2 bases, J lost 6 bases, and 11 bases lay in between.

The rearrangement uses TRBV19 and TRBJ2-1; 9 nucleotides align to TRBD2. The trim removed 3 bases at V and 10 bases at J, leaving 4 bases unmatched. Germline V gene lookup returns CDR1 LNHDA and CDR2 SQIVND (reference sequence). The CDR3 is 13 amino acids. The CDR3, as DNA: TGTGCCAGTAGTATGCTCCTAGCGGGAGAGCAGTTCTTC. It specifies CASSMLLAGEQFF. The entire variable domain, with the rest obtained from reference TRBV19 and TRBJ2-1, is as follows: DGGITQSPKYLFRKEGQNVTLSCEQNLNHDAMYWYRQDPGQGLRLIYYSQIVNDFQKGDIAEGYSVSREKKESFPLTVTSAQKNPTAFYLCASSMLLAGEQFFGPGTRLTVL.

The V call is TRBV7-9, the J call TRBJ1-5; D gene uncertain. CDR1 is SEHNR and CDR2 is FQNEAQ in the germline V gene (reference sequence). Trimming took off 1 base at V and 1 base at J, with 8 bases between the two ends. CDR3 size: 15 residues. Here the CDR3 reads CASSLGARSNQPQHF. DNA of the CDR3: TGTGCCAGCAGCTTAGGGGCACGCAGCAATCAGCCCCAGCATTTT.

This clone was counted a single time. The chain is built from TRBV7-8 and TRBJ1-2, with D uncertain. The V end was cut by 2 bases, the J end by 4 bases, with 5 bases between. CDR3 length: 12 residues. CDR1 and CDR2 from the germline V gene are SGHVS and FQNEAQ. CDR3 sequence: CASSLSGYGYTF. CDR3 in DNA: TGTGCCAGCAGCTTAAGCGGCTATGGCTACACCTTC.

This clone has just a few counts. The chain couples TRBV5-4 to TRBJ2-6; TRBD2 is a possible D gene (5 bases). The CDR3 is made up of 17 amino acids. Looked up from germline, CDR1 is SGHNT and CDR2 is YYREEE (reference sequence). With 0 bases removed from V and 2 bases from J, the gap between germline ends came to 12 bases. The CDR3 region is CASSLGASSTGANVLTF. The CDR3 DNA reads as TGTGCCAGCAGCTTGGGGGCTAGCTCCACTGGGGCCAACGTCCTGACTTTC.

V gene TRBV18 combines with J gene TRBJ1-1; the D is unclear. The V end lost 5 bases, the J end lost 1 base, and 8 bases lay between the germline ends. Germline CDR1 is KGHSH and CDR2 is LQKENI. This CDR3 contains 13 residues. CDR3 in amino acids: CASSMDSNTEAFF. CDR3 sequence (DNA): TGTGCCAGCTCAATGGACTCGAACACTGAAGCTTTCTTT.

This sequence joins TRBV29-1 and TRBJ2-3, with 7 bases matching TRBD2. Germline V CDR1 and CDR2: SQVTM, ANQGSEA. V trimming: 4 bases; J trimming: 1 base; junction bases outside the gene matches: 8. There are 15 residues in the CDR3. CDR3 sequence (DNA): TGCAGCGTTGTAGGGTCTAGCGGCGGCACAGATACGCAGTATTTT. It translates to CSVVGSSGGTDTQYF.

The chain links TRBV30 to TRBJ2-3, with a weak D call TRBD1 (6 bases). There are 14 residues in the CDR3. Trimming shortened V by 5 bases and J by 2 bases, and 14 bases separated the two germline ends. Germline lookup yields CDR1 GTSNPN and CDR2 SVGIG (reference sequence). CDR3 loop: CAWHSWGPTDTQYF. The CDR3 DNA reads as TGTGCCTGGCATTCCTGGGGGCCCACAGATACGCAGTATTTT.

The J gene is TRBJ1-3, the V gene TRBV6-5; TRBD1 aligns across 8 bases. Per the germline V gene, CDR1 is MNHEY and CDR2 is SVGAGI. V shed 6 bases, J shed 4 bases, and the junction held 5 bases outside the gene matches. This CDR3 has 14 amino acids. CDR3 DNA sequence: TGTGCCAGCAGCAGACAGGGGAGAGGAAACACCATATATTTT. Its translation: CASSRQGRGNTIYF.

The V gene is TRBV11-3, the J gene TRBJ2-2; 7 bases line up with TRBD2. The J segment lost 5 bases and the V segment lost 1 base, leaving 4 bases of the junction unmatched. From germline, CDR1 is SGHNT and CDR2 YENEEA. CDR3 length: 15 residues. The CDR3 protein is CASSLVTGGTGELFF. DNA for the CDR3: TGTGCCAGCAGCTTAGTGACGGGAGGTACCGGGGAGCTGTTTTTT. The variable domain in full, completed from reference TRBV11-3 and TRBJ2-2, reads EAGVVQSPRYKIIEKKQPVAFWCNPISGHNTLYWYLQNLGQGPELLIRYENEEAVDDSQLPKDRFSAERLKGVDSTLKIQPAELGDSAVYLCASSLVTGGTGELFFGEGSRLTVL.

This rearrangement joins TRBV28 to TRBJ1-5; D perhaps matches TRBD1 (6 bases). CDR1 and CDR2 (germline): MDHEN, SYDVKM. Trimming took 6 bases from V and 7 from J, leaving 19 bases between them. The CDR3 is 15 amino acids. The chain's CDR3 is CASSLGGGAEQPQHF. CDR3 in DNA: TGTGCCAGCAGCTTGGGCGGGGGGGCAGAACAGCCCCAGCATTTT.

The rearrangement uses TRBV7-9 and TRBJ1-6, with TRBD1 identical over 10 bases. The CDR3 covers 15 residues. V lost 3 bases to trimming and J lost 8 bases; unmatched junction nucleotides: 4. Germline loops: CDR1 SEHNR, CDR2 FQNEAQ (reference sequence). CDR3 nucleotides: TGTGCCAGCAGCTTGTACGGACAGGGGGATTCACCCCTCCACTTT. Its protein product is CASSLYGQGDSPLHF.

The chain is built from TRBV7-8 and TRBJ2-6, with TRBD1 as a possible D gene (7 bases). Germline loops: CDR1 SGHVS, CDR2 FQNEAQ. The length of the CDR3 is 16 residues. The V end was cut by 3 bases, the J end by 2 bases, with 11 bases between. CDR3 sequence: CASSFPGGTGANVLTF. CDR3 sequence (DNA): TGTGCCAGCAGCTTCCCAGGGGGGACTGGGGCCAACGTCCTGACTTTC.

The gene calls are TRBV9 and TRBJ1-5; D possibly corresponds to TRBD1 (5 bases). This CDR3 region has 16 residues. V gave up 1 base and J gave up 6 bases, with 17 bases separating them. Germline assignment: CDR1 SGDLS and CDR2 YYNGEE. The CDR3 loop reads CASSVSAGGMGQPQHF. The CDR3 DNA reads as TGTGCCAGCAGCGTATCAGCGGGGGGTATGGGTCAGCCCCAGCATTTT. Using reference TRBV9 and TRBJ1-5 for the parts outside the CDR3, the full variable domain is DSGVTQTPKHLITATGQRVTLRCSPRSGDLSVYWYQQSLDQGLQFLIQYYNGEERAKGNILERFSAQQFPDLHSELNLSSLELGDSALYFCASSVSAGGMGQPQHFGDGTRLSIL.

Comment on this clone: Other DNA sequences in the same sample also yield this CDR3. The chain is built from TRBV5-1 and TRBJ2-1, with 9 bases that match TRBD2. Germline V gene lookup returns CDR1 SGHRS and CDR2 YFSETQ. Germline trimming cut 0 bases from V and 8 bases from J; bases unmatched to any gene: 3. CDR3 length equals 14 residues. As DNA, the CDR3 is TGCGCCAGCAGCTTGGGCGGGAGGGGTGATGAGCAGTTCTTC. It encodes CASSLGGRGDEQFF.

The chain combines TRBV5-1 with TRBJ1-5; TRBD1 matches at 7 bases. CDR3 length: 15 amino acids. Germline CDR1 and CDR2: SGHRS and YFSETQ. V shed 0 bases and J 3 bases; nucleotides not matched to a gene: 3. CDR3 protein: CASSLGGTDNQPQHF. CDR3 nucleotides: TGCGCCAGCAGCTTGGGGGGGACAGACAATCAGCCCCAGCATTTT.

V usage is TRBV5-6 and J usage is TRBJ2-5, with 7 bases that match TRBD1. The length of the CDR3 is 14 residues. Germline CDR1 reads SGHDT; CDR2 reads YYEEEE. Trimming took 4 bases from V and 1 from J; bases not matched to a gene: 4. The CDR3 DNA is TGTGCCAGCAGCCAGGCAGGGGGCCAAGAGACCCAGTACTTC. Protein product: CASSQAGGQETQYF.

V gene TRBV19 combines with J gene TRBJ1-6; D is uncertain. The CDR3 extends over 14 amino acids. Germline V gene data show CDR1 as LNHDA and CDR2 as SQIVND (reference sequence). V was shortened by 4 bases and J by 10 bases, with 14 bases between the two germline ends. CDR3 residues: CASSRGQQRSPLHF. The CDR3 DNA is TGTGCCAGTAGTAGAGGGCAGCAAAGGTCACCCCTCCACTTT.